A selection of T cell receptor beta chains follows, all from one sample in a study of regulatory T cells in long-lasting Graves disease. TCRdb reprocessed the multiplex PCR reads with MiXCR, giving one entry per CDR3 protein. Seen here are hundreds of thousands of distinct CDR3 sequences, approximately 15% observed once, and the top ten hold approximately 20%. In addition, the sample was reused for a study of T cells in Graves' hyperthyroidism and ophthalmopathy.

The sample was peripheral blood mononuclear cells (PBMCs), taken at new diagnosis, from a patient treated with antithyroid drugs. All receptors derive from a woman in her 30s with Graves disease. Each CDR3 is given with its conserved first and last residue. D genes are given only for firm matches. Expanded clones are given a class, and other clones once, few, many or no size at all.

j_call v_call clone_size d_call cdr3_aa cdr3_nt
TRBJ1-2 TRBV5-1 . . CASSLEGSHGYTF TGCGCCAGCAGCTTGGAGGGGAGCCATGGCTACACCTTC
TRBJ1-2 TRBV20-1 many . CSEGRTDPPYTF TGCAGTGAGGGACGGACGGATCCACCGTACACCTTC
TRBJ2-3 TRBV28 few . CASSLVGARDTQYF TGTGCCAGCAGTCTCGTGGGGGCCAGGGATACGCAGTATTTT
TRBJ1-1 TRBV12-3/TRBV12-4 many . CASSLRTNTEAFF TGTGCCAGCAGCCTCCGGACGAACACTGAAGCTTTCTTT
TRBJ1-5 TRBV4-1 . TRBD1 CASSQDGGQGMNQPQHF TGCGCCAGCAGCCAAGATGGGGGACAGGGAATGAATCAGCCCCAGCATTTT
TRBJ1-2 TRBV2 many . CASSGFPQDGYTF TGTGCCAGCAGTGGCTTCCCTCAGGATGGCTACACCTTC
TRBJ1-1 TRBV6-1 . TRBD1 CAIQGHGGDTEAFF TGTGCCATACAGGGGCACGGTGGAGACACTGAAGCTTTCTTT
TRBJ2-3 TRBV29-1 many TRBD1 CSSGQGAGTQYF TGCAGCTCCGGACAGGGGGCAGGAACGCAGTATTTT
TRBJ2-7 TRBV9 many TRBD2 CASSVGPTSGGYEQYF TGTGCCAGCAGCGTAGGCCCGACTAGCGGTGGATACGAGCAGTACTTC
TRBJ2-2 TRBV5-1 few TRBD2 CASRLSGSSTGELFF TGCGCCAGCAGGCTTAGCGGGAGTAGCACCGGGGAGCTGTTTTTT
TRBJ1-1 TRBV15 many TRBD1 CATSRETGWNTEAFF TGTGCCACCAGCAGAGAGACAGGGTGGAACACTGAAGCTTTCTTT
TRBJ1-1 TRBV19 . . CASRYTGQNTEAFF TGTGCCAGTAGGTACACAGGTCAGAACACTGAAGCTTTCTTT
TRBJ1-1 TRBV5-1 . . CASSVTGGEGTEAFF TGCGCCAGCAGCGTGACGGGGGGCGAGGGGACTGAAGCTTTCTTT
TRBJ2-7 TRBV30 many . CAWGRTYEQYF TGTGCCTGGGGACGCACCTACGAGCAGTACTTC
TRBJ2-1 TRBV7-3 many TRBD1 CASSLGQGGSNEQFF TGTGCCAGCAGCCTGGGACAGGGGGGGAGCAATGAGCAGTTCTTC
TRBJ2-5 TRBV28 many . CASSVGGEQETQYF TGTGCCAGCAGCGTCGGGGGCGAACAAGAGACCCAGTACTTC
TRBJ1-1 TRBV28 . TRBD1 CASSTPTGYLGAFF TGTGCCAGCAGTACCCCGACAGGGTACTTGGGAGCTTTCTTT
TRBJ2-3 TRBV18 . . CASSPAIPPRADTQYF TGTGCCAGCTCACCAGCGATCCCACCACGAGCAGATACGCAGTATTTT
TRBJ1-1 TRBV29-1 many . CSVVLLVGTEAFF TGCAGCGTTGTCCTTTTGGTGGGCACTGAAGCTTTCTTT
TRBJ2-7 TRBV20-1 . TRBD1 CSATKQGEQYF TGCAGTGCTACGAAACAGGGGGAGCAGTACTTC
TRBJ2-5 TRBV7-8 many . CASSLPRETQYF TGTGCCAGCAGCTTGCCTAGGGAGACCCAGTACTTC
TRBJ2-3 TRBV10-1 . . CASSSGMRTDTQYF TGCGCCAGCAGTTCAGGGATGAGGACAGATACGCAGTATTTT
TRBJ2-3 TRBV7-9 many TRBD2 CASSASGRETDTQYF TGCGCCAGCAGCGCTAGCGGGAGGGAGACAGATACGCAGTATTTT
TRBJ2-7 TRBV28 few . CASGPWTYF TGTGCCAGCGGTCCATGGACGTACTTC
TRBJ2-7 TRBV27 many . CASSLTRSSEQYF TGTGCCAGCAGTTTGACTCGGTCTTCCGAGCAGTACTTC
TRBJ2-7 TRBV28 many TRBD2 CASSWLGLAYEQYF TGTGCCAGCAGTTGGTTGGGACTAGCCTACGAGCAGTACTTC
TRBJ1-5 TRBV4-1 . . CASSQEYRVFQPQHF TGCGCCAGCAGCCAAGAGTACAGGGTTTTTCAGCCCCAGCATTTT
TRBJ1-5 TRBV12-3/TRBV12-4 many . CASSSSQGFEQPQHF TGTGCCAGCAGTTCCAGCCAGGGATTCGAGCAGCCCCAGCATTTT
TRBJ2-7 TRBV28 many . CASRPSGRLSYEQYF TGTGCCAGCAGGCCAAGCGGGCGACTCTCCTACGAGCAGTACTTC
TRBJ1-1 TRBV11-3 many . CASGASRNTEAFF TGTGCCAGCGGGGCGTCCAGGAACACTGAAGCTTTCTTT
TRBJ2-3 TRBV6-1 . . CASTPAYDTQYF TGTGCCAGCACACCGGCTTATGATACGCAGTATTTT
TRBJ2-1 TRBV24-1 many . CATSDLRTAGYNEQFF TGTGCCACCAGTGATCTACGAACTGCGGGATACAATGAGCAGTTCTTC
TRBJ1-2 TRBV5-1 many TRBD1 CASSLQGARYGYTF TGTGCCAGCAGTCTGCAGGGGGCGCGGTATGGCTACACCTTC
TRBJ2-1 TRBV7-9 few TRBD2 CASSLLGGIYNEQFF TGTGCCAGCAGCTTATTGGGGGGGATCTACAATGAGCAGTTCTTC
TRBJ2-1 TRBV30 . . CAWRGGGYNEQFF TGTGCCTGGAGAGGTGGGGGCTACAATGAGCAGTTCTTC
TRBJ2-3 TRBV6-2/TRBV6-3 few . CASSAGGPSTDTQYF TGTGCCAGCAGTGCCGGGGGACCATCCACAGATACGCAGTATTTT
TRBJ1-1 TRBV30 many . CAWTPRWQLNTEAFF TGTGCCTGGACCCCAAGGTGGCAGCTGAACACTGAAGCTTTCTTT
TRBJ2-1 TRBV3-1 few . CASSYSGDFYNEQFF TGTGCCAGCAGCTATAGCGGAGACTTCTACAATGAGCAGTTCTTC
TRBJ1-1 TRBV5-1 many TRBD1 CASSLEGTGMNTEAFF TGCGCCAGCAGCTTGGAAGGGACAGGGATGAACACTGAAGCTTTCTTT
TRBJ2-7 TRBV10-2 few TRBD2 CASSEWGGQYF TGCGCCAGCAGTGAGTGGGGGGGGCAGTACTTC
TRBJ2-2 TRBV5-1 few TRBD1 CASSLWSRGRGTGELFF TGCGCCAGCAGCTTGTGGTCCAGGGGGAGAGGGACCGGGGAGCTGTTTTTT
TRBJ2-3 TRBV28 . TRBD2 CASSTLGLAGVGTQYF TGTGCCAGCAGCACCCTAGGACTAGCGGGAGTAGGTACGCAGTATTTT
TRBJ1-4 TRBV18 . TRBD1 CARSPTAQGLGGEKLFF TGTGCCAGATCACCCACCGCACAGGGGTTGGGAGGAGAAAAACTGTTTTTT
TRBJ2-7 TRBV18 many . CASSPQGMTYEQYF TGTGCCAGCTCACCACAGGGGATGACCTACGAGCAGTACTTC
TRBJ1-3 TRBV7-2 many TRBD1 CASSSYGTARNTIYF TGTGCCAGCAGCTCCTACGGGACAGCTAGAAACACCATATATTTT
TRBJ2-3 TRBV7-6 . . CASSPTNTDTQYF TGTGCCAGCAGCCCGACTAACACAGATACGCAGTATTTT
TRBJ1-2 TRBV28 many . CASSFGGTINYGYTF TGTGCCAGCAGTTTTGGAGGGACGATTAACTATGGCTACACCTTC
TRBJ1-2 TRBV5-6 . . CASSLKGGGYGYTF TGTGCCAGCAGCTTGAAGGGGGGGGGGTATGGCTACACCTTC
TRBJ2-1 TRBV24-1 many . CATSDFQGRGSSYNEQFF TGTGCCACCAGTGATTTCCAGGGGCGCGGGAGCTCCTACAATGAGCAGTTCTTC
TRBJ1-1 TRBV20-1 few . CSARDAGNTEAFF TGCAGTGCTAGGGACGCAGGGAACACTGAAGCTTTCTTT